This TCR beta chain was sequenced in a study of T cells in Graves' hyperthyroidism and ophthalmopathy. In germline, CDR1 is MGHRA, CDR2 YSYEKL. The CDR3 is 13 residues long. With V trimmed by 3 bases and J by 5 bases, 3 bases remained unmatched. This clonotype occurred many times. Researchers took RNA transcripts and amplified the TCR beta CDR3 regions from them. An initial round of RT-PCR targeting the TCR CDR3 relied on the HTBI primer set. TCRdb re-called the multiplex PCR reads with MiXCR, one entry per CDR3 protein. The sample carries about 840,000 distinct CDR3 sequences, around 38% recorded once.

The V gene is TRBV4-1, the J gene TRBJ1-1; TRBD1 matches 7 bases. This clonotype was sampled from a man aged 18 to 30 with Graves' hyperthyroidism. The sample consisted of blood. In DNA, the CDR3 is TGCGCCAGCAGCCATACAGGGGTAACTGAAGCTTTCTTT. Amino acids: CASSHTGVTEAFF.